The 3 T cell receptor beta chains below come from one sample, sequenced in a study of T-cell memory formation after mild COVID-19. Each CDR3 protein is one row after TCRdb ran MiXCR on the 5' RACE reads. There are hundreds of thousands of distinct CDR3 sequences in the sample; roughly 14% occur only once, and 22% lies in the top ten. The material sequenced was PBMCs or a T cell subset sorted from them (not recorded which). The receptor set was obtained from a young man who had mild COVID-19 (a few samples of this study predate the infection). Cell type and time point are not known.

This clonotype was seen at least ten times. The genes are TRBV4-3 and TRBJ2-3; 12 nucleotides match TRBD2. J lost 3 bases, V lost 0 bases, and 4 bases had no gene match. Germline V gene data show CDR1 as LGHNA and CDR2 as YSLEER. The CDR3 totals 17 residues. DNA of the CDR3: TGCGCCAGCAGCCAAGAACTAGCGGGGGGCCCGACAGATACGCAGTATTTT. It codes for CASSQELAGGPTDTQYF.

Only a few counts were recorded for this clonotype. This sequence joins TRBV29-1 and TRBJ2-4; 7 positions agree with TRBD1. Germline CDR1 SQVTM, CDR2 ANQGSEA. J was trimmed by 7 bases and V by 6 bases; bases with no gene match: 6. The length of the CDR3 is 12 residues. The CDR3 loop reads CSVETGINIQYF. Written as DNA, the CDR3 is TGCAGCGTAGAGACAGGGATTAACATTCAGTACTTC.

This clonotype was recorded a few times. The gene calls are TRBV7-9 and TRBJ1-4; maybe TRBD1 (5 bases). The ends were cut back, 2 bases at V and 3 bases at J, with 10 bases in the middle. Looked up from germline, CDR1 is SEHNR and CDR2 is FQNEAQ (reference sequence). The CDR3 has 15 amino acids. The CDR3 is CASSLLGTANEKLFF. The CDR3 DNA reads TGTGCCAGCAGCTTATTGGGGACGGCTAATGAAAAACTGTTTTTT.